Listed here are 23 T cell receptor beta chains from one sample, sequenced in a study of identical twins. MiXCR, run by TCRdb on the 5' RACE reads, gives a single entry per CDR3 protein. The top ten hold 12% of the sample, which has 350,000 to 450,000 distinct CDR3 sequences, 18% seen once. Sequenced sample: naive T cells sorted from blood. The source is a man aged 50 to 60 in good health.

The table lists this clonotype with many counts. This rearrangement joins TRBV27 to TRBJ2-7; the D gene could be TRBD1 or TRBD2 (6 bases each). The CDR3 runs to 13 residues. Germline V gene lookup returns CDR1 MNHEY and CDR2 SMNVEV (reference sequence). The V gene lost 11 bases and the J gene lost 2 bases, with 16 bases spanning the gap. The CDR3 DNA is TGTGCCGTATCGAGGGGGGCTACCTACGAGCAGTACTTC. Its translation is CAVSRGATYEQYF.

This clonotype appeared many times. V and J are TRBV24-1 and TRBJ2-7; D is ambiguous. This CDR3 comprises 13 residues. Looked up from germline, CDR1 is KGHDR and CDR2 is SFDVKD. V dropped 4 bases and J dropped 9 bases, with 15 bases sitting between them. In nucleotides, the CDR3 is TGTGCCACCAGTGACCATTACGTCTCGCGGCAGTACTTC. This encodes CATSDHYVSRQYF.

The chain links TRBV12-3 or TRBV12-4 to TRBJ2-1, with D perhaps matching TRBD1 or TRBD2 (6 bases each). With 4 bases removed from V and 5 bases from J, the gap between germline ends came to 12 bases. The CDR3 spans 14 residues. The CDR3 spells CASSSHGGHNEQFF. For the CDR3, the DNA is TGTGCCAGCAGTTCTCACGGGGGCCACAATGAGCAGTTCTTC.

The CDR3 DNA reads TGCGCCAGCAGCCAAGGGGGACAGGGGGCGATAGGCTACACCTTC. Its protein product is CASSQGGQGAIGYTF. The chain carries TRBV4-1 and TRBJ1-2; 12 bases map to TRBD1. Germline-derived CDR1 and CDR2 are MGHRA and YSYEKL. J lost 8 bases, V lost 1 base, and 5 bases had no gene match. This CDR3 spans 15 amino acids.

CDR3 bases: TGCGCCAGCAGTGAGGCGGTCAACTACGAGCAGTACTTC. This encodes CASSEAVNYEQYF. The V and J genes are TRBV10-2 and TRBJ2-7; unclear D gene. Germline CDR1 WSHSY, CDR2 SAAADI. V was clipped by 2 bases and J by 3 bases, with 8 bases between them. The CDR3 sequence is 13 residues long.

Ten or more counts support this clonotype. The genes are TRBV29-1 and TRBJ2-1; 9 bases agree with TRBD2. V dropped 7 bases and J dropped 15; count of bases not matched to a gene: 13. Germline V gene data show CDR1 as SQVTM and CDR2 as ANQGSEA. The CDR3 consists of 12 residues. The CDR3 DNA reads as TGCAGCGCCCAGACTGGCGGGGGGGACCTGTTCTTC. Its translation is CSAQTGGGDLFF.

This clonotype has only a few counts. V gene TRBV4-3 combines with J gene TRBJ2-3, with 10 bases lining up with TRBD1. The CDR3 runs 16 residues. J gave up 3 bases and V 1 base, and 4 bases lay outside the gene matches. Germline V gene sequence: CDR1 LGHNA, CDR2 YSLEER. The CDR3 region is CASSQGPGQGTDTQYF. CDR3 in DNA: TGCGCCAGCAGCCAAGGGCCGGGACAGGGGACAGATACGCAGTATTTT.

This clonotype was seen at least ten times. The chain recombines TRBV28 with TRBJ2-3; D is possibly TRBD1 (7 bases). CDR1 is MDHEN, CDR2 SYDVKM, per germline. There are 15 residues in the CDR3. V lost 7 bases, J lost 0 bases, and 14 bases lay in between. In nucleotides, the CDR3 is TGTGCCAGCAACCCAGGGGGGATCAGCACAGATACGCAGTATTTT. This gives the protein CASNPGGISTDTQYF. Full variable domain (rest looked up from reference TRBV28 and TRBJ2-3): DVKVTQSSRYLVKRTGEKVFLECVQDMDHENMFWYRQDPGLGLRLIYFSYDVKMKEKGDIPEGYSVSREKKERFSLILESASTNQTSMYLCASNPGGISTDTQYFGPGTRLTVL.

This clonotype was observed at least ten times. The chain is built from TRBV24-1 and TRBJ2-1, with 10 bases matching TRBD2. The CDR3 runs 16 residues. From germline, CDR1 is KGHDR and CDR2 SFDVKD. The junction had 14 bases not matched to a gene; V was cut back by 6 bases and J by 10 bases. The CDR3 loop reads CATSFFLSSGSEEQFF. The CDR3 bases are TGTGCCACCAGTTTTTTTTTGTCTAGCGGGAGTGAAGAGCAGTTCTTC.

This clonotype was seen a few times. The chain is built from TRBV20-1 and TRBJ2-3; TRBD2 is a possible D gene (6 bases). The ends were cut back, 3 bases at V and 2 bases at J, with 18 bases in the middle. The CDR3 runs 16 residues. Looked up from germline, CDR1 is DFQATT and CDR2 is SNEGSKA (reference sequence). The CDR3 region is CSASDPEAGTTDTQYF. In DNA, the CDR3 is TGCAGTGCTAGCGACCCGGAGGCGGGGACCACAGATACGCAGTATTTT.

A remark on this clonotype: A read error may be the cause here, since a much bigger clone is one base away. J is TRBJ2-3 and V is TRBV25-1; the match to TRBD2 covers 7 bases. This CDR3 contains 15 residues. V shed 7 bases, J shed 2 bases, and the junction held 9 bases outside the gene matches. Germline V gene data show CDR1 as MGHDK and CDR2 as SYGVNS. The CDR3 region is CASTPGGGPTDTQYF. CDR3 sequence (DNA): TGTGCCAGCACCCCTGGGGGGGGTCCCACAGATACGCAGTATTTT.

CDR3 sequence reads: CSARDQTSGYNEQFF. DNA for the CDR3: TGCAGTGCTAGAGACCAGACTAGCGGGTACAATGAGCAGTTCTTC. The genes are TRBV20-1 and TRBJ2-1; the match to TRBD2 covers 10 bases. Trimming cost V 0 bases and J 4 bases; bases outside gene matches: 3. Looked up from germline, CDR1 is DFQATT and CDR2 is SNEGSKA (reference sequence). The CDR3 runs 15 residues.

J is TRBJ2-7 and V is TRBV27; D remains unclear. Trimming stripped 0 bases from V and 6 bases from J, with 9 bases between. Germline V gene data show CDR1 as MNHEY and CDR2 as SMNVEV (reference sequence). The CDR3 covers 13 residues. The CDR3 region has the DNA TGTGCCAGCAGTTTATCGCAGTCCGGCGAGCAGTACTTC. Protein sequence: CASSLSQSGEQYF.

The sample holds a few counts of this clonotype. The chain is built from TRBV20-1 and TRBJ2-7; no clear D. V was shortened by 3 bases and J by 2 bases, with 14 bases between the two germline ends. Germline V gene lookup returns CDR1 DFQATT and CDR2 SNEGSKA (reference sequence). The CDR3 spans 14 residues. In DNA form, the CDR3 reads TGCAGTGCTAGGCCCTACAGAACCCCCTACGAGCAGTACTTC. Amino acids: CSARPYRTPYEQYF.

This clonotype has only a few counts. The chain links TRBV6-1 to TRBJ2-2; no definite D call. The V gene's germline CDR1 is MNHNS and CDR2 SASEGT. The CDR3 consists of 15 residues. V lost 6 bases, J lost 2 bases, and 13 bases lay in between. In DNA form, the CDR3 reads TGTGCCAGCAGCTTCGACACCTTTAACACCGGGGAGCTGTTTTTT. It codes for CASSFDTFNTGELFF.

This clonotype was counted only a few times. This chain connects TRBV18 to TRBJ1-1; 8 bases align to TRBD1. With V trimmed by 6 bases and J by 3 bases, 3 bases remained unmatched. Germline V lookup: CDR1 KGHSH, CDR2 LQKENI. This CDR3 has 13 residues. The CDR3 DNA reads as TGTGCCAGCTCGCGGGGACAGGACACTGAAGCTTTCTTT. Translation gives CASSRGQDTEAFF.

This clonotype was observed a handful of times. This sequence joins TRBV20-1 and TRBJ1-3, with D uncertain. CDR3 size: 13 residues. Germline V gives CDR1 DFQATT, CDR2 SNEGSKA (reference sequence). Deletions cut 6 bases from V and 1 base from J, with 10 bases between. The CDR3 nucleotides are TGCAGTGCCCCGGGGAGATCTGGAAACACCATATATTTT. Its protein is CSAPGRSGNTIYF.

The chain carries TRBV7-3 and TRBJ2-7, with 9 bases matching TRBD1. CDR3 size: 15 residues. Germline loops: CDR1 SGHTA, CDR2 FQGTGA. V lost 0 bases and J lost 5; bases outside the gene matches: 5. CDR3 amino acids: CASSLTGQGSDEQYF. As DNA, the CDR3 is TGTGCCAGCAGCTTAACTGGACAGGGGTCTGACGAGCAGTACTTC.

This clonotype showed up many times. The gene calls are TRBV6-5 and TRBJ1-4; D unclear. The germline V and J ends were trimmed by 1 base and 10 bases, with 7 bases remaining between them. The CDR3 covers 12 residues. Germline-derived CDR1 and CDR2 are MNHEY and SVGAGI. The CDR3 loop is CASSYLEGKLFF. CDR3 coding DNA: TGTGCCAGCAGTTACTTGGAAGGAAAACTGTTTTTT.

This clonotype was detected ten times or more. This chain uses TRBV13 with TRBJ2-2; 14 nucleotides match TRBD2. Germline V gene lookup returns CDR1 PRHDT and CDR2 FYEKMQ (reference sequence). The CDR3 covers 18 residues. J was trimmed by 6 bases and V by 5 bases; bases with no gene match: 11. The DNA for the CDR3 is TGTGCCAGCAGCCTACTACCCGCGGGACTAGCGGGAGCCGGGGAGCTGTTTTTT. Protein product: CASSLLPAGLAGAGELFF. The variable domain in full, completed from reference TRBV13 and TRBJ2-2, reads AAGVIQSPRHLIKEKRETATLKCYPIPRHDTVYWYQQGPGQDPQFLISFYEKMQSDKGSIPDRFSAQQFSDYHSELNMSSLELGDSALYFCASSLLPAGLAGAGELFFGEGSRLTVL.

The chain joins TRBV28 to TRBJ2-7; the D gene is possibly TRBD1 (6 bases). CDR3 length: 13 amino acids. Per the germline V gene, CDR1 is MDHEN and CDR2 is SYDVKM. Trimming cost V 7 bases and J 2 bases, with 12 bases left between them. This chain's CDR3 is CASNRDVPYEQYF. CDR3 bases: TGTGCCAGCAACAGGGACGTCCCCTACGAGCAGTACTTC.

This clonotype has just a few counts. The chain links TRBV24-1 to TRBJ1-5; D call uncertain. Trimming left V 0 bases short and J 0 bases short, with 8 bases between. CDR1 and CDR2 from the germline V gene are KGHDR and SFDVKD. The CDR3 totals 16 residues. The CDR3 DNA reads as TGTGCCACCAGTGATTTGCGCCCGCATAGCAATCAGCCCCAGCATTTT. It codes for CATSDLRPHSNQPQHF.

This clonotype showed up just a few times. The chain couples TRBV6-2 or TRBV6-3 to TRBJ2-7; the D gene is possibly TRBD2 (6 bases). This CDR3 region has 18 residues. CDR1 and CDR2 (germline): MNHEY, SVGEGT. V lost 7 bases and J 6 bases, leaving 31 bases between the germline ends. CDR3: CASTLRGTGTLSLREQYF. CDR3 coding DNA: TGTGCCAGCACTTTGCGGGGAACGGGGACTCTATCGCTCCGCGAGCAGTACTTC.